This T cell receptor beta chain was sequenced in a study of CD8 T cells in ankylosing spondylitis. Quantitative 5'-RACE with molecular barcodes produced the TCR beta libraries. TCRdb analysed the 5' RACE reads with MiXCR anew, one entry per CDR3 protein. Here the sample spans hundreds of thousands of distinct CDR3 sequences, 12% being singletons. This clonotype was recorded many times. Its antigen is not known. Study results and limitations: In ankylosing spondylitis patients, matched synovial fluid reportedly showed significant enrichment of disease-linked clones. Disease-linked clones had a CD8+ phenotype and relatively low frequency in peripheral blood. Prior literature has documented some motif variants in synovial fluid and blood from reactive arthritis. Within ankylosing spondylitis blood, a TCR beta motif made up of fewer than ten highly homologous variants appeared to be characteristic.

Trimming stripped 10 bases from V and 6 bases from J, with 19 bases between. The germline V gene encodes CDR1 ENHRY and CDR2 SYGVKD. The length of the CDR3 is 14 residues. The V and J genes are TRBV10-3 and TRBJ2-1; weak D call: TRBD1 (5 bases). The material sequenced was blood, either unsorted or a sorted T cell fraction (not recorded which). This TCR was recovered from a male donor with ankylosing spondylitis. The CDR3 DNA reads TGTGCCACAAAGGACAATGAAGCCTCCAATGAGCAGTTCTTC. It translates to CATKDNEASNEQFF.